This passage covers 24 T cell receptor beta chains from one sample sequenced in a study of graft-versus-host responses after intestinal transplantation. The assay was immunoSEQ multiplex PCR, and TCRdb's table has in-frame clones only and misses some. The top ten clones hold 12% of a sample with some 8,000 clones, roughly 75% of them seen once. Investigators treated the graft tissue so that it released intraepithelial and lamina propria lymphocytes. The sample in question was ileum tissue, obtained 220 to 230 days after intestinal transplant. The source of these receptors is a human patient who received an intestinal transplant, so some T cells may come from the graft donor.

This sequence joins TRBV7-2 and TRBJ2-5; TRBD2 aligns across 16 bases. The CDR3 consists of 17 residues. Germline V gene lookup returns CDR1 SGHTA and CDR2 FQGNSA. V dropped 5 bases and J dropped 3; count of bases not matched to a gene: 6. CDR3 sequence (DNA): TGTGCCAGCAGCGCACCGGGACTAGCGGGGGGGAAAGAGACCCAGTACTTC. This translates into CASSAPGLAGGKETQYF.

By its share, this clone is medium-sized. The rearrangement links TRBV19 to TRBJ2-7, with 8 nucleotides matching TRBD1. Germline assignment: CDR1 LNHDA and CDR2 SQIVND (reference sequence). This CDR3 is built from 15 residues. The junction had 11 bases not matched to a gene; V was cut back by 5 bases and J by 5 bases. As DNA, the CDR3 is TGTGCCAGTAGTGAGGACAGGGTAGCGACGCACGAGCAGTACTTC. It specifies CASSEDRVATHEQYF.

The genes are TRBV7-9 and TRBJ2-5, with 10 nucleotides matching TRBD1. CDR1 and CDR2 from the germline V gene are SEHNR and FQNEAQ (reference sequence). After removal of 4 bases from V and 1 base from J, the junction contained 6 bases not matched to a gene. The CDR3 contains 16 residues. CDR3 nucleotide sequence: TGTGCCAGCAGCTCGAGGACAGGGGGGATCCAAGAGACCCAGTACTTC. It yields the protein CASSSRTGGIQETQYF. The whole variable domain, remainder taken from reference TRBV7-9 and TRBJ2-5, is DTGVSQNPRHKITKRGQNVTFRCDPISEHNRLYWYRQTLGQGPEFLTYFQNEAQLEKSRLLSDRFSAERPKGSFSTLEIQRTEQGDSAMYLCASSSRTGGIQETQYFGPGTRLLVL.

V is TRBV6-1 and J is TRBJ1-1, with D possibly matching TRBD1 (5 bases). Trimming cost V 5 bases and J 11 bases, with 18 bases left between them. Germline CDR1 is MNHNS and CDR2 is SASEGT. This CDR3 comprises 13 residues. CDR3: CASSLRAGIGAFF. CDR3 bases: TGTGCCAGCAGTCTAAGGGCAGGGATTGGGGCTTTCTTT.

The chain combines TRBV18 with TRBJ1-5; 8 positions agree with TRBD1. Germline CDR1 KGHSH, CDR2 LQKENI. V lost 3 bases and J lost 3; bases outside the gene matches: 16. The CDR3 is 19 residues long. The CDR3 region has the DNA TGTGCCAGCTCACCCAGGGCCCGAGGGACAGGAGATGACAATCAGCCCCAGCATTTT. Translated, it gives CASSPRARGTGDDNQPQHF.

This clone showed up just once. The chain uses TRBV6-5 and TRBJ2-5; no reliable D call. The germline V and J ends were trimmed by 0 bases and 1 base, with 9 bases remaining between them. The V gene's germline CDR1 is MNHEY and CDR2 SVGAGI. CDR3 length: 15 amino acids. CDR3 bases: TGTGCCAGCAGTTACTCCCCGCGTCTCCAAGAGACCCAGTACTTC. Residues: CASSYSPRLQETQYF.

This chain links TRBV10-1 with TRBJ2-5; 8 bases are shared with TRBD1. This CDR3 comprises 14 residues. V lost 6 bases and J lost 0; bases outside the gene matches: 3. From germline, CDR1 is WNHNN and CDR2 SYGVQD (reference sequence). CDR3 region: CASRDREYQETQYF. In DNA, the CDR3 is TGCGCCAGCAGGGACAGGGAGTACCAAGAGACCCAGTACTTC.

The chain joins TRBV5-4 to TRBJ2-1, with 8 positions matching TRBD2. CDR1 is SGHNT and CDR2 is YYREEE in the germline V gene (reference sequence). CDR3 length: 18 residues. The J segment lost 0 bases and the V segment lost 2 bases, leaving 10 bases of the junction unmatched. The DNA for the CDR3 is TGTGCCAGCAGCTTCGAGCGGGGGTTTCCCCTCTCCTACAATGAGCAGTTCTTC. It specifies CASSFERGFPLSYNEQFF.

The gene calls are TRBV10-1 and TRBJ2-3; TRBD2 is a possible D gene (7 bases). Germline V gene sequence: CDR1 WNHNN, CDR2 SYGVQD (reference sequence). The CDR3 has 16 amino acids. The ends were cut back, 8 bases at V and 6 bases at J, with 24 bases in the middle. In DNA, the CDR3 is TGCGCCAGCCGAGGGGGGCTAGCGGTTTTCCTCGATACGCAGTATTTT. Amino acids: CASRGGLAVFLDTQYF.

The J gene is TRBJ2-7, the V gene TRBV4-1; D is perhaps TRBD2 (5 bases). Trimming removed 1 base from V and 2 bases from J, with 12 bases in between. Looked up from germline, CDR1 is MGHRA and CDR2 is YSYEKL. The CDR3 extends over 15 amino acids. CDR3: CASSQVGSVTYEQYF. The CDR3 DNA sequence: TGCGCCAGCAGCCAAGTGGGTAGCGTCACCTACGAGCAGTACTTC.

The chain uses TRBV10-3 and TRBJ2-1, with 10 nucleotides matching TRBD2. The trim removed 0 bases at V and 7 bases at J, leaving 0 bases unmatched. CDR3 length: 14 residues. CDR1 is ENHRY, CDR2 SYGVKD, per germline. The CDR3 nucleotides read TGTGCCATCAGTGAGTCACTAGCGGGGAATGAGCAGTTCTTC. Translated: CAISESLAGNEQFF.

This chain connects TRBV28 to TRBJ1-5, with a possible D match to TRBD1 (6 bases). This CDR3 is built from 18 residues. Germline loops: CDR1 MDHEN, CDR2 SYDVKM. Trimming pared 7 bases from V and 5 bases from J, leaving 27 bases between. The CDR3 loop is CASTSKGLQGVIYQPQHF. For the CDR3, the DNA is TGTGCCAGCACCTCTAAAGGATTACAGGGCGTAATCTATCAGCCCCAGCATTTT.

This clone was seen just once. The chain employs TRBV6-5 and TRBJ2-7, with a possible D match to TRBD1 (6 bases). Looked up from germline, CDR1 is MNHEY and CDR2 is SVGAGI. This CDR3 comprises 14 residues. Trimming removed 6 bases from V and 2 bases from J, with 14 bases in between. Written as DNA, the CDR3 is TGTGCCAGCAGAGCTCTAGAGGGGGCCTACGAGCAGTACTTC. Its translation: CASRALEGAYEQYF.

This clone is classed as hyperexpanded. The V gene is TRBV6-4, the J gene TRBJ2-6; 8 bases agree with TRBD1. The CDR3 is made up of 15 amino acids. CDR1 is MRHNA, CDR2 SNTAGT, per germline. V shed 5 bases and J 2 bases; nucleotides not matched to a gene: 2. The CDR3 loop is CASSQQGAGANVLTF. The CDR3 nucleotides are TGTGCCAGCAGTCAACAGGGGGCTGGGGCCAACGTCCTGACTTTC.

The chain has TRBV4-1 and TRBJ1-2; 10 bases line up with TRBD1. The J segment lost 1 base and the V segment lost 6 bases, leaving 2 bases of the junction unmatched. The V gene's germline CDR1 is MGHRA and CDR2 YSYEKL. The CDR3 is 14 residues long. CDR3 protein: CASRGQGRNYGYTF. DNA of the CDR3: TGCGCCAGCAGGGGACAGGGGCGTAACTATGGCTACACCTTC.

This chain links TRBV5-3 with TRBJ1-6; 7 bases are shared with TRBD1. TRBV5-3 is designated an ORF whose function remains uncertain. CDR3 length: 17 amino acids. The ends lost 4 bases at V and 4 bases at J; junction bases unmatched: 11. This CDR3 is CARSPNRDRDYNSPLHF. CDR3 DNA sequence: TGTGCCAGAAGCCCAAACAGAGACAGGGATTATAATTCACCCCTCCACTTT.

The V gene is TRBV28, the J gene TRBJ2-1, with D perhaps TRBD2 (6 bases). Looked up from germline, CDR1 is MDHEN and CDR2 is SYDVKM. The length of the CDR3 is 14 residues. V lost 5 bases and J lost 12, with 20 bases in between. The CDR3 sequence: CASSRVGSSFGQFF. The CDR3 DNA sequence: TGTGCCAGCAGTCGCGTCGGGAGCTCGTTTGGGCAGTTCTTC.

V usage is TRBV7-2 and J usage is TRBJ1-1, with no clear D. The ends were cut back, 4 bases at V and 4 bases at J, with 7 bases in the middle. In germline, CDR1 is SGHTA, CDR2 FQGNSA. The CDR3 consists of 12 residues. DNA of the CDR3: TGTGCCAGCAGCTGGTCGGGCACTGAAGCTTTCTTT. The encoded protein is CASSWSGTEAFF.

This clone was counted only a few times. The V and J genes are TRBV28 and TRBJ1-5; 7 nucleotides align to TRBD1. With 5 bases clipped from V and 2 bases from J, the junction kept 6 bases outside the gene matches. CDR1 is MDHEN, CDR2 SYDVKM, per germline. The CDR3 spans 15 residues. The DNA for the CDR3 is TGTGCCAGCAGTGGAACAGGGGCGGGCAATCAGCCCCAGCATTTT. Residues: CASSGTGAGNQPQHF.

CDR3: CASSPPQAYSYGYTF. The CDR3 nucleotides are TGTGCCAGCTCACCACCCCAGGCATACAGCTATGGCTACACCTTC. V usage is TRBV18 and J usage is TRBJ1-2; D ambiguous. Germline loops: CDR1 KGHSH, CDR2 LQKENI. The CDR3 length is 15 residues. The V end lost 0 bases, the J end lost 4 bases, and 12 bases lay between the germline ends.

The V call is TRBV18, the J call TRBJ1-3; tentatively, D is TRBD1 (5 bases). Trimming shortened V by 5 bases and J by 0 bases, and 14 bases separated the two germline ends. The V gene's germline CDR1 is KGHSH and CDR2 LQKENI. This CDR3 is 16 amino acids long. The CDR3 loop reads CASSSQMTASGNTIYF. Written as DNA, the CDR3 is TGTGCCAGCTCAAGTCAGATGACAGCCTCTGGAAACACCATATATTTT. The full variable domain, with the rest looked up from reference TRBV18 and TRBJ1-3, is NAGVMQNPRHLVRRRGQEARLRCSPMKGHSHVYWYRQLPEEGLKFMVYLQKENIIDESGMPKERFSAEFPKEGPSILRIQQVVRGDSAAYFCASSSQMTASGNTIYFGEGSWLTVV.

DNA for the CDR3: TGTGCCAGCAGCTTTGTGACAGAGTTAAAATATGGCTACACCTTC. Translating gives CASSFVTELKYGYTF. The chain links TRBV13 to TRBJ1-2, with D perhaps matching TRBD1 (5 bases). Trimming cost V 3 bases and J 5 bases, with 16 bases left between them. Germline V gene data show CDR1 as PRHDT and CDR2 as FYEKMQ (reference sequence). This CDR3 region has 15 residues.

In nucleotides, the CDR3 is TGTGCCAGCACCCCCTGGGGGTTGAGGGGGGAGACCCAGTACTTC. It codes for CASTPWGLRGETQYF. The chain employs TRBV2 and TRBJ2-5, with a possible D match to TRBD1 (6 bases). The CDR3 is 15 residues long. Germline loops: CDR1 SNHLY, CDR2 FYNNEI. V was pared by 7 bases and J by 5 bases, with 20 bases between. Full variable domain (remainder filled in from reference TRBV2 and TRBJ2-5): EPEVTQTPSHQVTQMGQEVILRCVPISNHLYFYWYRQILGQKVEFLVSFYNNEISEKSEIFDDQFSVERPDGSNFTLKIRSTKLEDSAMYFCASTPWGLRGETQYFGPGTRLLVL.

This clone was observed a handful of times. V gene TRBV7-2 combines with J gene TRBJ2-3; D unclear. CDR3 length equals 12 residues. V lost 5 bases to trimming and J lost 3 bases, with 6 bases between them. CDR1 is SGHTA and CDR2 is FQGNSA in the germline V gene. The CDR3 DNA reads TGTGCCAGCAGCCCCCAAACAGATACGCAGTATTTT. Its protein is CASSPQTDTQYF.